These 9 T cell receptor beta chains originate from one sample sequenced in a study of blood T cell repertoires in COVID-19. Clones were read by immunoSEQ multiplex PCR, and TCRdb kept only the in-frame ones, dropping some. The table lists some 290,000 clones, 87% of them singletons, with 2.2% in the top ten. Sequencing was carried out using peripheral blood. The receptors shown here come from a woman between 45 and 60 years old who had recovered from COVID-19.

This chain uses TRBV11-2 with TRBJ2-3; TRBD2 aligns across 11 bases. Germline values: CDR1 SGHAT, CDR2 FQNNGV. V lost 5 bases, J lost 1 base, and 5 bases stayed unmatched. This CDR3 has 16 residues. CDR3 sequence (DNA): TGTGCCAGCAGCATCCTAGCGGGGGGCCGCACAGATACGCAGTATTTT. It specifies CASSILAGGRTDTQYF. Based on the CDR3 plus reference TRBV11-2 and TRBJ2-3, the full variable domain is EAGVAQSPRYKIIEKRQSVAFWCNPISGHATLYWYQQILGQGPKLLIQFQNNGVVDDSQLPKDRFSAERLKGVDSTLKIQPAKLEDSAVYLCASSILAGGRTDTQYFGPGTRLTVL.

The rearrangement uses TRBV5-6 and TRBJ2-7; 9 bases are a match to TRBD1. V trimming: 2 bases; J trimming: 0 bases; junction bases outside the gene matches: 6. CDR1 is SGHDT and CDR2 is YYEEEE in the germline V gene. This CDR3 has 16 amino acids. In DNA form, the CDR3 reads TGTGCCAGCAGCTTAGCCGGGACAGGGAGCTCCTACGAGCAGTACTTC. Translated, it gives CASSLAGTGSSYEQYF.

The chain uses TRBV7-2 and TRBJ2-7; no clear D. The V gene lost 2 bases and the J gene lost 3 bases, with 5 bases spanning the gap. The CDR3 runs 12 residues. Germline CDR1 and CDR2: SGHTA and FQGNSA. CDR3: CASSLSRYEQYF. CDR3 nucleotide sequence: TGTGCCAGCAGCTTATCCCGCTACGAGCAGTACTTC.

The chain couples TRBV4-1 to TRBJ1-5, with D unclear. Trimming removed 2 bases from V and 2 bases from J, with 10 bases in between. Germline V gene data show CDR1 as MGHRA and CDR2 as YSYEKL. The CDR3 loop spans 15 amino acids. CDR3 sequence reads: CASSQSRRGNQPQHF. DNA for the CDR3: TGCGCCAGCAGCCAATCGAGGAGGGGCAATCAGCCCCAGCATTTT.

The V call is TRBV4-3, the J call TRBJ2-5; a weak D match, TRBD1 (6 bases). Trimming shortened V by 0 bases and J by 2 bases, and 13 bases separated the two germline ends. CDR1 LGHNA and CDR2 YSLEER come from the germline V gene. The CDR3 extends over 16 amino acids. This chain's CDR3 is CASSQEVGRGQETQYF. The CDR3 nucleotides are TGCGCCAGCAGCCAAGAGGTGGGCAGGGGACAAGAGACCCAGTACTTC.

The chain joins TRBV6-6 to TRBJ1-3; D is possibly TRBD1 (6 bases). Trimming took off 6 bases at V and 0 bases at J, with 15 bases between the two ends. Per the germline V gene, CDR1 is MNHNY and CDR2 is SVGAGI (reference sequence). There are 16 residues in the CDR3. The CDR3 loop is CASSRLQGHSGNTIYF. The DNA for the CDR3 is TGTGCCAGCAGCCGTCTACAGGGCCACTCTGGAAACACCATATATTTT.

V and J are TRBV5-1 and TRBJ1-5; tentatively, D is TRBD1 (6 bases). V was shortened by 1 base and J by 5 bases, with 7 bases between the two germline ends. The CDR3 spans 13 residues. The V gene's germline CDR1 is SGHRS and CDR2 YFSETQ. CDR3 in DNA: TGCGCCAGCAGCTTGTGGACAGATCAGCCCCAGCATTTT. Translating it yields CASSLWTDQPQHF.

The CDR3 DNA sequence: TGTGCCTGGAGTGCCAGGGTAGTGCTGGGCACTGAAGCTTTCTTT. Its translation: CAWSARVVLGTEAFF. V gene TRBV30 combines with J gene TRBJ1-1; maybe TRBD1 (5 bases). The germline CDR1 and CDR2 sequences are GTSNPN and SVGIG (reference sequence). This CDR3 contains 15 residues. V shed 1 base and J shed 4 bases, with 16 bases lying between them.

The chain recombines TRBV7-2 with TRBJ1-3; D may be TRBD1 (6 bases). Trimming pared 6 bases from V and 0 bases from J, leaving 12 bases between. The CDR3 length is 15 residues. Germline values: CDR1 SGHTA, CDR2 FQGNSA. The CDR3 loop is CASRRGGFSGNTIYF. The CDR3, as DNA: TGTGCCAGCAGGAGGGGGGGCTTCTCTGGAAACACCATATATTTT.